This TCR beta chain was identified in a study of blood T cell repertoires in COVID-19. On the study more broadly: Samples representing acute and convalescent COVID-19 were sourced from the United States, Italy and Spain.

Adults between about 18 and 95 years of age took part from under 25 US areas. Assignments of participants to cohorts depended upon their own reported clinical history. Donors in Cohort 3 who had recovered were those with two negative PCRs, healthcare professional clearance, or resolution of their symptoms. Assay: immunoSEQ multiplex PCR; the TCRdb copy retains only in-frame clones and omits some. This table holds 150,000 to 250,000 clones, around 81% found once. This receptor was taken from a man aged 35 to 55 who had recovered from COVID-19. The specimen was PBMCs or T cells enriched from blood (not recorded which).

CDR3 bases: TGTGCCAGCAGTGATCTAGCGGGGGGGCCAAATGAGCAGTTCTTC. Translated: CASSDLAGGPNEQFF. The gene calls are TRBV6-1 and TRBJ2-1; 12 nucleotides line up with TRBD2. J was trimmed by 7 bases and V by 3 bases; bases with no gene match: 4. This CDR3 is built from 15 residues. Germline V lookup: CDR1 MNHNS, CDR2 SASEGT.